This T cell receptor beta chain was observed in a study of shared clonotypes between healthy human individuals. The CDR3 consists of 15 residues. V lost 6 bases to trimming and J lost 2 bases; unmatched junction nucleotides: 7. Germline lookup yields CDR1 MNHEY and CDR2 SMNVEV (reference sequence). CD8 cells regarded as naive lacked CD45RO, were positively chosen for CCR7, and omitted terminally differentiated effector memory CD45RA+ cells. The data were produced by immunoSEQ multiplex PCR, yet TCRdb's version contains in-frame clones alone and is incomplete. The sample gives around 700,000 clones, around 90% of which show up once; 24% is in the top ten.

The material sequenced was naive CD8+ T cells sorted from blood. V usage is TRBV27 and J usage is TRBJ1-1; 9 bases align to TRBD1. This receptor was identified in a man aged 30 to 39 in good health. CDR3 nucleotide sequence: TGTGCCAGCAGGACAGGGGGGCTGTCTAACACTGAAGCTTTCTTT. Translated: CASRTGGLSNTEAFF.